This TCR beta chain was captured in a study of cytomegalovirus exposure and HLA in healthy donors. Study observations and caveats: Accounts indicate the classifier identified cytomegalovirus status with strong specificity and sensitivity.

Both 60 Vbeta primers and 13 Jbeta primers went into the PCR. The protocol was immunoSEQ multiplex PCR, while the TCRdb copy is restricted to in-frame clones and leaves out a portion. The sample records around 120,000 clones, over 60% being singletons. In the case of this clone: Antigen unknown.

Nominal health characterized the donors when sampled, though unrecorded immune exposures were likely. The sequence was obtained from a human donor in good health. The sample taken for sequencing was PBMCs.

The CDR3 region has the DNA TGTGCCAGCAGCTTAGGAGGGGGCGGTGGATATCAGCCCCAGCATTTT. Translation gives CASSLGGGGGYQPQHF. This chain links TRBV7-6 with TRBJ1-5; TRBD1 aligns across 7 bases. CDR3 size: 16 residues. V shed 1 base and J 5 bases; nucleotides not matched to a gene: 8. Germline values: CDR1 SGHVS, CDR2 FNYEAQ.